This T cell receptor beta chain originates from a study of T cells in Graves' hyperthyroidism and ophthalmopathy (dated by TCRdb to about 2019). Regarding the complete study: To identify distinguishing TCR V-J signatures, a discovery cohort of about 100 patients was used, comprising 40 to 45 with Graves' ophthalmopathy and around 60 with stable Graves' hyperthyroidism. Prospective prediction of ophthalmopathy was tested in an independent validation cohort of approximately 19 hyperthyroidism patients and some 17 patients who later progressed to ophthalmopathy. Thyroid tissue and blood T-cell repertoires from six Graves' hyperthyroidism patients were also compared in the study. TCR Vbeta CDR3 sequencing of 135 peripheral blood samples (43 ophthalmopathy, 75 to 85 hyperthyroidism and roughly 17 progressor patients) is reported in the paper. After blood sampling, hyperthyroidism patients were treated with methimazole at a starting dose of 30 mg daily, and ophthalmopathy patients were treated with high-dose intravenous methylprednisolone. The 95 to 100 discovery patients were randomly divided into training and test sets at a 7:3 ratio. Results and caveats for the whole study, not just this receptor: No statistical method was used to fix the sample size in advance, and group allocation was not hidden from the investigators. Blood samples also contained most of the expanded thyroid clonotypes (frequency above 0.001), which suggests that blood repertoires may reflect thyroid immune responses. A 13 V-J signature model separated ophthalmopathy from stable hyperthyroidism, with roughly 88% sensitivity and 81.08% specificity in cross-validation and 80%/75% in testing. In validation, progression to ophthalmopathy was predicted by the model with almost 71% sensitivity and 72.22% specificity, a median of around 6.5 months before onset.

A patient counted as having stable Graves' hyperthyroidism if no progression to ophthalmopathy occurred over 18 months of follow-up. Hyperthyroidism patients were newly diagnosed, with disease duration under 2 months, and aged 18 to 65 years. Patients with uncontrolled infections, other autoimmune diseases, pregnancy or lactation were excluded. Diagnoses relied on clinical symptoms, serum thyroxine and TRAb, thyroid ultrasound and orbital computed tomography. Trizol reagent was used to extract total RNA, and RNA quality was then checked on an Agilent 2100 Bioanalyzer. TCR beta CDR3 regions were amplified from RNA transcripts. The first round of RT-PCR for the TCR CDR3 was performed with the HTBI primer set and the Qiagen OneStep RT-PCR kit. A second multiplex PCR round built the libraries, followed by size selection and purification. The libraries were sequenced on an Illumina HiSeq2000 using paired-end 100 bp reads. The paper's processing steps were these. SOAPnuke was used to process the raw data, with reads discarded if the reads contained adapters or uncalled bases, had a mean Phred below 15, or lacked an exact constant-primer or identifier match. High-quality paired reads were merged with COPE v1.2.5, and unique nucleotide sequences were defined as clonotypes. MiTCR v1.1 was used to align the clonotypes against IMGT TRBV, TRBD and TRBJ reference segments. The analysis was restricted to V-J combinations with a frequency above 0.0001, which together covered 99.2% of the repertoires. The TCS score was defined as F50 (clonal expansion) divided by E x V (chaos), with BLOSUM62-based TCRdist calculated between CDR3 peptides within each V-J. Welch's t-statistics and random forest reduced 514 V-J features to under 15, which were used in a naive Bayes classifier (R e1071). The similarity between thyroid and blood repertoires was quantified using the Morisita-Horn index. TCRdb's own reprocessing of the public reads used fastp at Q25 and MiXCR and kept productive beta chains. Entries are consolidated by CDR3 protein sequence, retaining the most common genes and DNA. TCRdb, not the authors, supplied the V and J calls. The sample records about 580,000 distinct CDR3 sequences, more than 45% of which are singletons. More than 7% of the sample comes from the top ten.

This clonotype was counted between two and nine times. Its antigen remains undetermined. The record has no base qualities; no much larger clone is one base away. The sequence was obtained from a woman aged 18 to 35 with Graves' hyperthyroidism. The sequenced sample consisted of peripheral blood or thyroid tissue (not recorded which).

The nucleotide sequence is TGCAGTGCTAGAGGCGAAACTAGCGGGACCCAGTACTTC. Its product reads: CSARGETSGTQYF. The V gene is TRBV20-1 and the J gene is TRBJ2-5; the central 8 bases match TRBD2. The CDR3 sequence holds 13 residues, the cysteine and phenylalanine included. The kept DNA is CDR3 alone, 39 bases in frame from the first base. The CDR1 and CDR2 encoded by the germline V gene (reference sequence) are DFQATT and SNEGSKA. The germline V and J ends show losses of 1 base and 7 bases respectively, and no gene match explains 5 bases of the junction.